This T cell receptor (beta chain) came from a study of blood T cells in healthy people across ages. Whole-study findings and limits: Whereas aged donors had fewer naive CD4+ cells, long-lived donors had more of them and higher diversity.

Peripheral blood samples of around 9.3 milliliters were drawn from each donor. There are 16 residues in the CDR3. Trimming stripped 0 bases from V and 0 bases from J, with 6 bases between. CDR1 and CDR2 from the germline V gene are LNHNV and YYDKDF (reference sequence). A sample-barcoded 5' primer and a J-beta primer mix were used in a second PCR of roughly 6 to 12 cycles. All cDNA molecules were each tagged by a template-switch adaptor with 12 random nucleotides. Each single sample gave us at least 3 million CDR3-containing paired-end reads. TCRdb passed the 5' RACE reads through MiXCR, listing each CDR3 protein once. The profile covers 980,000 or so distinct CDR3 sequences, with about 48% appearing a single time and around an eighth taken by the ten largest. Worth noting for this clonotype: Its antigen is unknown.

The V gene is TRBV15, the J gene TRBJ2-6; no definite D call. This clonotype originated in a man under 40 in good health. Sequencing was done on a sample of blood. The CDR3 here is CATSRDKASGANVLTF. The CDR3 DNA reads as TGTGCCACCAGCAGAGACAAGGCCTCTGGGGCCAACGTCCTGACTTTC. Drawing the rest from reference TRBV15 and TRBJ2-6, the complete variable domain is DAMVIQNPRYQVTQFGKPVTLSCSQTLNHNVMYWYQQKSSQAPKLLFHYYDKDFNNEADTPDNFQSRRPNTSFCFLDIRSPGLGDTAMYLCATSRDKASGANVLTFGAGSRLTVL.